Shown below are 22 T cell receptor beta chains from a single sample sequenced in a study of PD-1 blockade in classical Hodgkin lymphoma. Relapse was seen in all patients after autologous stem cell transplantation, and brentuximab vedotin exposure was variable. The table came from immunoSEQ multiplex PCR; TCRdb's copy has only in-frame clones and leaves some out. The table has approximately 59,000 clones, around 90% seen once. The material sequenced was peripheral blood mononuclear cells (PBMCs), taken before the second cycle of nivolumab. The receptors were gathered from a human donor with classical Hodgkin lymphoma.

The CDR3 region is CASLTGLYEQYF. The CDR3 DNA sequence: TGTGCCAGTCTGACAGGGCTCTACGAGCAGTACTTC. The chain combines TRBV19 with TRBJ2-7; 7 bases match TRBD1. This CDR3 has 12 amino acids. Germline values: CDR1 LNHDA, CDR2 SQIVND (reference sequence). V lost 8 bases, J lost 3 bases, and 4 bases stayed unmatched.

The chain combines TRBV7-6 with TRBJ1-1; D unclear. The germline V gene encodes CDR1 SGHVS and CDR2 FNYEAQ. The CDR3 runs to 15 residues. V was shortened by 1 base and J by 4 bases, with 13 bases between the two germline ends. For the CDR3, the DNA is TGTGCCAGCAGCTTAGGCGAGGGAACGGGCACTGAAGCTTTCTTT. Amino acid sequence: CASSLGEGTGTEAFF.

The rearrangement links TRBV6-5 to TRBJ2-7; TRBD1 agrees at 9 bases. The germline V gene encodes CDR1 MNHEY and CDR2 SVGAGI. This CDR3 contains 14 residues. J gave up 6 bases and V 6 bases, and 9 bases lay outside the gene matches. This CDR3 is CASRAGTGYPEQYF. In DNA, the CDR3 is TGTGCCAGCAGAGCCGGGACAGGGTATCCCGAGCAGTACTTC.

The chain has TRBV21-1 and TRBJ2-1; TRBD1, as called in the table, went unchecked against the DNA. TRBV21-1 is a pseudogene. CDR3 size: 15 residues. The CDR3 here is CASSKDVHRGNEQFF. The CDR3 region has the DNA TGTGCCAGCAGCAAAGACGTCCACAGGGGCAATGAGCAGTTCTTC.

V and J are TRBV5-4 and TRBJ1-2; no firm D call. Trimming shortened V by 1 base and J by 9 bases, and 19 bases separated the two germline ends. Germline V gene sequence: CDR1 SGHNT, CDR2 YYREEE (reference sequence). CDR3 size: 15 residues. The CDR3: CASSLPHSLASSYTF. The DNA of the CDR3 is TGTGCCAGCAGCTTGCCTCACAGTTTGGCAAGTAGCTACACCTTC.

The count of this clone is one. The chain joins TRBV12-5 to TRBJ2-7, with D maybe TRBD2 (6 bases). Trimming removed 11 bases at V and 2 bases at J, with 31 bases between. This CDR3 spans 18 amino acids. CDR1 and CDR2 (germline): LGHNT, FRNRAP. In DNA form, the CDR3 reads TGTGCTGGGGTCGGAAGCCAGGGTTATCGGGAGAGGACCTACGAGCAGTACTTC. It specifies CAGVGSQGYRERTYEQYF.

The chain uses TRBV29-1 and TRBJ2-3, with D tentatively TRBD1 (5 bases). The CDR3 is made up of 15 amino acids. Germline V gene sequence: CDR1 SQVTM, CDR2 ANQGSEA. The V and J ends lost 5 bases and 2 bases respectively, with 17 bases between them. In DNA form, the CDR3 reads TGCAGCGTTCGGCCGACAGCTCTATCCACAGATACGCAGTATTTT. Its protein product is CSVRPTALSTDTQYF.

The chain joins TRBV6-4 to TRBJ2-7; 7 bases line up with TRBD1. The CDR3 extends over 15 amino acids. CDR1 and CDR2 from the germline V gene are MRHNA and SNTAGT. Trimming at V came to 4 bases and at J to 2 bases, leaving 8 bases not matched to a gene. The CDR3 sequence is CASSGVGQGAYEQYF. CDR3 nucleotides: TGTGCCAGCAGTGGTGTGGGCCAGGGGGCCTACGAGCAGTACTTC.

The rearrangement uses TRBV5-8 and TRBJ2-5; weak D call: TRBD1 (6 bases). Trimming stripped 3 bases from V and 9 bases from J, with 21 bases between. CDR1 and CDR2 from the germline V gene are SGHTS and YDEGEE. CDR3 length: 15 amino acids. The chain's CDR3 is CASSSGTLKGVAQYF. CDR3 nucleotide sequence: TGTGCCAGCAGCTCCGGGACACTGAAGGGGGTGGCCCAGTACTTC.

This chain uses TRBV6-6 with TRBJ1-5, with 11 positions matching TRBD1. J was trimmed by 2 bases and V by 6 bases; bases with no gene match: 6. Per the germline V gene, CDR1 is MNHNY and CDR2 is SVGAGI (reference sequence). The CDR3 loop spans 16 amino acids. The CDR3 loop reads CASSRTGGKGNQPQHF. The DNA for the CDR3 is TGTGCCAGCAGCCGGACAGGGGGCAAGGGCAATCAGCCCCAGCATTTT.

V gene TRBV4-1 combines with J gene TRBJ2-2; the D is unclear. Germline CDR1 reads MGHRA; CDR2 reads YSYEKL. Trimming took off 1 base at V and 10 bases at J, with 22 bases between the two ends. The CDR3 extends over 17 amino acids. CDR3 bases: TGCGCCAGCAGCCAAGGGGTTTTGGCAGGAGTTTTGGAGGAGCTGTTTTTT. Protein product: CASSQGVLAGVLEELFF.

This chain connects TRBV19 to TRBJ1-5; the D is unclear. The CDR3 extends over 13 amino acids. In germline, CDR1 is LNHDA, CDR2 SQIVND (reference sequence). V gave up 3 bases and J gave up 5 bases, with 8 bases separating them. The CDR3 protein is CASSIREDQPQHF. CDR3 nucleotide sequence: TGTGCCAGTAGTATCCGAGAGGATCAGCCCCAGCATTTT.

The chain joins TRBV7-6 to TRBJ2-7; 7 bases are a match to TRBD1. The CDR3 length is 17 residues. V was clipped by 5 bases and J by 1 base; unmatched bases: 14. Germline CDR1 SGHVS, CDR2 FNYEAQ. The CDR3 here is CASSPGVGTVPSYEQYF. In DNA form, the CDR3 reads TGTGCCAGCAGCCCCGGGGTCGGGACAGTCCCTTCCTACGAGCAGTACTTC.

The J gene is TRBJ2-2, the V gene TRBV29-1; 7 bases agree with TRBD1. J was trimmed by 4 bases and V by 6 bases; bases with no gene match: 11. This CDR3 has 15 residues. Per germline, CDR1 SQVTM and CDR2 ANQGSEA. This chain's CDR3 is CSVTNRGSGTGELFF. The CDR3 DNA follows: TGCAGCGTCACGAACAGGGGAAGCGGCACCGGGGAGCTGTTTTTT.

The V gene is TRBV29-1, the J gene TRBJ1-2; D unclear. Germline lookup yields CDR1 SQVTM and CDR2 ANQGSEA. With 3 bases removed from V and 8 bases from J, the gap between germline ends came to 10 bases. This CDR3 has 11 residues. Written as DNA, the CDR3 is TGCAGCGTTGATCGCCATCTCGGCTACACCTTC. Its translation: CSVDRHLGYTF.

The chain links TRBV28 to TRBJ2-2; the D gene is possibly TRBD1 (6 bases). Trimming removed 8 bases from V and 8 bases from J, with 27 bases in between. The CDR3 consists of 17 residues. Germline CDR1 and CDR2: MDHEN and SYDVKM. DNA for the CDR3: TGTGCCAGCGAGCTGTTACAGGGAAACGTTAAAACGGGGGAGCTGTTTTTT. Translating gives CASELLQGNVKTGELFF.

J is TRBJ1-2 and V is TRBV7-8; D gene uncertain. Germline V CDR1 and CDR2: SGHVS, FQNEAQ. Trimming took off 1 base at V and 4 bases at J, with 4 bases between the two ends. The CDR3 is made up of 12 amino acids. In nucleotides, the CDR3 is TGTGCCAGCAGCTTAGAGGGCTATGGCTACACCTTC. It is translated as CASSLEGYGYTF.

This chain links TRBV7-6 with TRBJ1-1, with TRBD1 matching 8 bases. Trimming took 8 bases from V and 4 from J; bases not matched to a gene: 6. This CDR3 spans 13 amino acids. Germline loops: CDR1 SGHVS, CDR2 FNYEAQ. The CDR3 here is CASSGTGSTEAFF. The DNA for the CDR3 is TGTGCCAGCTCCGGGACAGGAAGCACTGAAGCTTTCTTT.

The chain employs TRBV11-2 and TRBJ2-7; D is possibly TRBD1 (6 bases). The CDR3 is 13 amino acids. V was trimmed by 5 bases and J by 6 bases, leaving 14 bases between them. From germline, CDR1 is SGHAT and CDR2 FQNNGV. CDR3: CASSPTGHLEQYF. CDR3 DNA: TGTGCCAGCAGCCCGACAGGACATCTCGAGCAGTACTTC.

The V call is TRBV5-4, the J call TRBJ2-2; weak D call: TRBD1 (5 bases). This CDR3 region has 16 residues. The ends were cut back, 4 bases at V and 7 bases at J, with 20 bases in the middle. From germline, CDR1 is SGHNT and CDR2 YYREEE (reference sequence). CDR3 DNA sequence: TGTGCCAGCAGCCTGTGGTATGGGGCCGCCGGCGGGGAGCTGTTTTTT. Its protein product is CASSLWYGAAGGELFF.

The chain is built from TRBV9 and TRBJ2-4; D assignment may be TRBD1 or TRBD2 (7 bases each). There are 17 residues in the CDR3. Germline V lookup: CDR1 SGDLS, CDR2 YYNGEE. V shed 1 base and J shed 0 bases, with 14 bases lying between them. For the CDR3, the DNA is TGTGCCAGCAGCGTATCAGGGGGGGACATAGCCAAAAACATTCAGTACTTC. Translated: CASSVSGGDIAKNIQYF.

V gene TRBV27 combines with J gene TRBJ2-2, with 8 positions matching TRBD1. The germline V gene has CDR1 MNHEY and CDR2 SMNVEV (reference sequence). J lost 1 base, V lost 0 bases, and 7 bases had no gene match. This CDR3 is 18 amino acids long. CDR3 protein: CASSLSIPTGGNTGELFF. Written as DNA, the CDR3 is TGTGCCAGCAGTTTATCGATACCCACAGGGGGGAACACCGGGGAGCTGTTTTTT.